A single sample is the source of the 32 T cell receptor beta chains below, sequenced in a study of OX40 agonist ivuxolimab in advanced cancers. Data came from immunoSEQ multiplex PCR; TCRdb stores just in-frame clones and leaves some out. The data hold around 75,000 clones, with nearly 90% observed a single time. Sequencing was performed on CD4+ or CD8+ T cells sorted from blood, taken in a trial of the OX40 agonist ivuxolimab. These receptors originate from an adult with an advanced solid tumor such as melanoma, head and neck, liver or kidney cancer.

The J gene is TRBJ2-7, the V gene TRBV27, with D tentatively TRBD1 (6 bases). Germline lookup yields CDR1 MNHEY and CDR2 SMNVEV (reference sequence). Trimming left V 5 bases short and J 2 bases short, with 16 bases between. The CDR3 extends over 15 amino acids. The CDR3 protein is CASSVKGGPTYEQYF. The CDR3, as DNA: TGTGCCAGCAGTGTCAAAGGGGGACCCACCTACGAGCAGTACTTC.

The chain recombines TRBV27 with TRBJ1-1, with a tentative D call TRBD1 (6 bases). The CDR3 contains 16 residues. CDR1 is MNHEY and CDR2 is SMNVEV in the germline V gene (reference sequence). Trimming stripped 0 bases from V and 4 bases from J, with 15 bases between. The CDR3 loop is CASSLSPQGGGTEAFF. The DNA for the CDR3 is TGTGCCAGCAGTTTATCTCCACAGGGAGGTGGCACTGAAGCTTTCTTT.

The chain has TRBV5-1 and TRBJ1-2; D not certain. Trimming left V 0 bases short and J 4 bases short, with 10 bases between. Per germline, CDR1 SGHRS and CDR2 YFSETQ. CDR3 length equals 14 residues. The CDR3 sequence: CASSLGALSYGYTF. For the CDR3, the DNA is TGCGCCAGCAGCTTGGGGGCCCTTAGCTATGGCTACACCTTC.

For the CDR3, the DNA is TGTGCCAGCAGCTTACCGCAGGGGAACTATGGCTACACCTTC. Translated, it gives CASSLPQGNYGYTF. The chain carries TRBV5-4 and TRBJ1-2; D is perhaps TRBD1 (6 bases). V was clipped by 2 bases and J by 2 bases, with 10 bases between them. The CDR3 totals 14 residues. Germline assignment: CDR1 SGHNT and CDR2 YYREEE (reference sequence).

The gene calls are TRBV27 and TRBJ1-2; TRBD1 matches 7 bases. The CDR3 spans 12 residues. V was clipped by 3 bases and J by 7 bases; unmatched bases: 2. The germline gives CDR1 MNHEY, CDR2 SMNVEV (reference sequence). The CDR3 here is CASSFTGAGYTF. The DNA for the CDR3 is TGTGCCAGCAGTTTCACAGGGGCTGGCTACACCTTC.

The chain links TRBV6-6 to TRBJ1-1; 7 bases match TRBD1. The length of the CDR3 is 15 residues. With 4 bases clipped from V and 5 bases from J, the junction kept 10 bases outside the gene matches. CDR1 is MNHNY, CDR2 SVGAGI, per germline (reference sequence). This CDR3 is CASSSAPRGFTEAFF. CDR3 coding DNA: TGTGCCAGCAGTTCTGCCCCCAGGGGGTTTACTGAAGCTTTCTTT.

The chain couples TRBV5-1 to TRBJ2-1; 9 bases align to TRBD1. J was trimmed by 9 bases and V by 5 bases; bases with no gene match: 12. CDR1 is SGHRS, CDR2 YFSETQ, per germline. The CDR3 loop spans 15 amino acids. Here the CDR3 DNA reads TGCGCCAGCAGACGAGGACAGGGGAATCGCCGTGAGCAGTTCTTC. Its translation is CASRRGQGNRREQFF.

The chain joins TRBV9 to TRBJ1-2; 9 bases are shared with TRBD1. Unmatched junction bases numbered 5, after V lost 0 bases and J lost 8 bases. CDR3 length equals 14 residues. CDR1 and CDR2 (germline): SGDLS, YYNGEE. The CDR3 nucleotides read TGTGCCAGCAGCGTAGTGGGGACAGGGAGCGGCTACACCTTC. This sequence encodes CASSVVGTGSGYTF.

With regard to this clone: The sample holds other DNA sequences that translate to the same CDR3. This chain uses TRBV5-1 with TRBJ2-7; D unresolved. The V gene lost 5 bases and the J gene lost 3 bases, with 12 bases spanning the gap. Germline loops: CDR1 SGHRS, CDR2 YFSETQ. The CDR3 runs 13 residues. CDR3 DNA: TGCGCCAGCAGTACCTCGGACGGCTACGAGCAGTACTTC. It codes for CASSTSDGYEQYF.

This chain joins TRBV7-9 and TRBJ2-1; a possible D gene is TRBD1 (6 bases). This CDR3 has 12 residues. Germline V lookup: CDR1 SEHNR, CDR2 FQNEAQ (reference sequence). Deletions cut 5 bases from V and 8 bases from J, with 10 bases between. The CDR3, as DNA: TGTGCCAGCAGCACCCAGGGGTATGAGCAGTTCTTC. It translates to CASSTQGYEQFF.

The J gene is TRBJ2-1, the V gene TRBV15; tentatively, D is TRBD2 (5 bases). Looked up from germline, CDR1 is LNHNV and CDR2 is YYDKDF (reference sequence). The CDR3 extends over 14 amino acids. Trimming stripped 3 bases from V and 4 bases from J, with 10 bases between. The CDR3, as DNA: TGTGCCACCAGCAGCGGGAATGCTTACAATGAGCAGTTCTTC. This codes for CATSSGNAYNEQFF.

J is TRBJ2-7 and V is TRBV5-1, with no clear D. Per the germline V gene, CDR1 is SGHRS and CDR2 is YFSETQ. The CDR3 is 15 residues long. V was cut by 0 bases and J by 4 bases, with 14 bases left in between. CDR3 region: CASSLGSGSSYEQYF. The CDR3 coding sequence is TGCGCCAGCAGCTTGGGTAGTGGTAGTTCGTACGAGCAGTACTTC.

This clone was detected once. The chain is built from TRBV28 and TRBJ1-1; D gene uncertain. Trimming removed 6 bases at V and 7 bases at J, with 9 bases between. The CDR3 totals 11 residues. Germline CDR1 reads MDHEN; CDR2 reads SYDVKM. In DNA form, the CDR3 reads TGTGCCAGCAGCTTCGCAGGTGAAGCTTTCTTT. It is translated as CASSFAGEAFF.

The sample holds a few counts of this clone. The chain recombines TRBV7-2 with TRBJ2-4; D gene uncertain. Trimming cost V 1 base and J 8 bases, with 15 bases left between them. The CDR3 covers 15 residues. Germline CDR1 reads SGHTA; CDR2 reads FQGNSA. The CDR3 loop reads CASSLGPGRSDIQYF. For the CDR3, the DNA is TGTGCCAGCAGCTTAGGGCCGGGTCGGTCGGACATTCAGTACTTC.

V usage is TRBV7-9 and J usage is TRBJ1-3; D not resolved. The V and J ends lost 3 bases and 0 bases respectively, with 3 bases between them. This CDR3 has 13 amino acids. Germline CDR1 SEHNR, CDR2 FQNEAQ (reference sequence). The CDR3 here is CASSFISGNTIYF. The CDR3 nucleotides are TGTGCCAGCAGCTTTATCTCTGGAAACACCATATATTTT.

V gene TRBV9 combines with J gene TRBJ1-1, with TRBD1 identical over 8 bases. The CDR3 consists of 14 residues. With V trimmed by 2 bases and J by 5 bases, 5 bases remained unmatched. The germline V gene encodes CDR1 SGDLS and CDR2 YYNGEE. CDR3 coding DNA: TGTGCCAGCAGCGTCGGACAGGGAGGGACTGAAGCTTTCTTT. Protein: CASSVGQGGTEAFF.

The rearrangement joins TRBV29-1 to TRBJ2-3, with TRBD2 matching 13 bases. From germline, CDR1 is SQVTM and CDR2 ANQGSEA. V lost 6 bases, J lost 0 bases, and 6 bases stayed unmatched. The CDR3 totals 16 residues. For the CDR3, the DNA is TGCAGCGTCATCACTAGCGGGAGGGCTAGCACAGATACGCAGTATTTT. This gives the protein CSVITSGRASTDTQYF.

The rearrangement uses TRBV19 and TRBJ2-2; D is unclear. V dropped 6 bases and J dropped 4 bases, with 18 bases sitting between them. The CDR3 is 16 amino acids. Looked up from germline, CDR1 is LNHDA and CDR2 is SQIVND (reference sequence). The CDR3 loop is CASSSGRQVGTGELFF. CDR3 DNA sequence: TGTGCCAGTAGCTCTGGGCGGCAGGTGGGCACCGGGGAGCTGTTTTTT.

The rearrangement links TRBV9 to TRBJ2-1; no clear D gene. Germline V CDR1 and CDR2: SGDLS, YYNGEE. Trimming took 0 bases from V and 1 from J, leaving 11 bases between them. This CDR3 contains 16 residues. CDR3 loop: CASSVEGSRSYNEQFF. The CDR3 bases are TGTGCCAGCAGCGTAGAAGGGTCCAGGTCCTACAATGAGCAGTTCTTC. Combining the CDR3 with reference TRBV9 and TRBJ2-1 gives the whole variable domain DSGVTQTPKHLITATGQRVTLRCSPRSGDLSVYWYQQSLDQGLQFLIQYYNGEERAKGNILERFSAQQFPDLHSELNLSSLELGDSALYFCASSVEGSRSYNEQFFGPGTRLTVL.

This chain links TRBV5-1 with TRBJ1-3; D is perhaps TRBD1 (5 bases). With 4 bases removed from V and 2 bases from J, the gap between germline ends came to 19 bases. This CDR3 spans 17 amino acids. From germline, CDR1 is SGHRS and CDR2 YFSETQ. The CDR3 DNA reads TGCGCCAGCAGCATCGGGACCACCTCTAATACTGGAAACACCATATATTTT. Translating gives CASSIGTTSNTGNTIYF.

V is TRBV5-1 and J is TRBJ1-1; no reliable D call. The CDR3 loop spans 13 amino acids. The V end lost 4 bases, the J end lost 7 bases, and 14 bases lay between the germline ends. Germline values: CDR1 SGHRS, CDR2 YFSETQ. CDR3 DNA sequence: TGCGCCAGCAGCACCCCGGATTACGGTGAAGCTTTCTTT. Its protein product is CASSTPDYGEAFF.

The CDR3 bases are TGTGCCAGCAGTGACACCGATCCTTTCTTT. Protein product: CASSDTDPFF. V and J are TRBV6-1 and TRBJ1-1; no definite D call. Germline values: CDR1 MNHNS, CDR2 SASEGT. The germline V and J ends were trimmed by 3 bases and 12 bases, with 8 bases remaining between them. The CDR3 is 10 amino acids.

This clone was recorded once. J is TRBJ2-7 and V is TRBV7-2; 12 bases line up with TRBD2. The ends lost 5 bases at V and 4 bases at J; junction bases unmatched: 6. Germline-derived CDR1 and CDR2 are SGHTA and FQGNSA. There are 15 residues in the CDR3. The CDR3 is CASSPRTSGIYEQYF. The CDR3 DNA reads as TGTGCCAGCAGCCCAAGGACTAGCGGGATTTACGAGCAGTACTTC.

This clone occurred once. This rearrangement joins TRBV5-4 to TRBJ2-3, with a possible D match to TRBD2 (7 bases). The germline V gene encodes CDR1 SGHNT and CDR2 YYREEE (reference sequence). There are 17 residues in the CDR3. V lost 3 bases and J 1 base, leaving 18 bases between the germline ends. CDR3 sequence: CASSSRGGGMGTDTQYF. The DNA of the CDR3 is TGTGCCAGCAGCTCCCGAGGGGGGGGCATGGGCACAGATACGCAGTATTTT.

This chain connects TRBV27 to TRBJ2-7; D is possibly TRBD1 or TRBD2 (5 bases each). The germline V gene has CDR1 MNHEY and CDR2 SMNVEV (reference sequence). The CDR3 runs 15 residues. V lost 2 bases to trimming and J lost 4 bases, with 15 bases between them. CDR3 sequence: CASSLDRRGLYEQYF. CDR3 nucleotides: TGTGCCAGCAGTTTAGATCGTCGGGGCCTGTACGAGCAGTACTTC.

V usage is TRBV20-1 and J usage is TRBJ1-2; D perhaps matches TRBD1 (6 bases). V dropped 8 bases and J dropped 6 bases, with 13 bases sitting between them. This CDR3 is built from 11 residues. CDR1 is DFQATT and CDR2 is SNEGSKA in the germline V gene (reference sequence). Written as DNA, the CDR3 is TGCAGTTATTTTTCAGGGGATGGCTACACCTTC. As protein: CSYFSGDGYTF.

The CDR3 coding sequence is TGTGCCAGTTCAGAGGGACAGGGGACCTACAATGAGCAGTTCTTC. This translates into CASSEGQGTYNEQFF. The rearrangement links TRBV11-3 to TRBJ2-1, with 10 nucleotides matching TRBD1. The CDR3 consists of 15 residues. CDR1 and CDR2 (germline): SGHNT, YENEEA. V lost 9 bases, J lost 2 bases, and 7 bases stayed unmatched.

The chain uses TRBV5-4 and TRBJ1-2; 7 positions agree with TRBD1. Germline trimming cut 0 bases from V and 3 bases from J; bases unmatched to any gene: 8. Germline CDR1 and CDR2: SGHNT and YYREEE (reference sequence). This CDR3 has 16 residues. The CDR3 DNA follows: TGTGCCAGCAGCTTGGGCGAGGGGGCGTCGGACTATGGCTACACCTTC. Its translation: CASSLGEGASDYGYTF.

The chain employs TRBV5-4 and TRBJ1-2; 7 nucleotides align to TRBD1. V gave up 2 bases and J gave up 8 bases; unmatched junction bases: 15. Looked up from germline, CDR1 is SGHNT and CDR2 is YYREEE (reference sequence). This CDR3 comprises 16 residues. CDR3 loop: CASSFLSPGTANGYTF. The CDR3 region has the DNA TGTGCCAGCAGCTTCTTAAGTCCCGGGACAGCTAACGGCTACACCTTC.

This clone was picked up one time. The chain is built from TRBV18 and TRBJ2-7; D may be TRBD1 or TRBD2 (6 bases each). The length of the CDR3 is 14 residues. V was trimmed by 3 bases and J by 3 bases, leaving 12 bases between them. Germline CDR1 KGHSH, CDR2 LQKENI. DNA of the CDR3: TGTGCCAGCTCACCTGCGGGACACCACTACGAGCAGTACTTC. Translating it yields CASSPAGHHYEQYF.

V usage is TRBV7-8 and J usage is TRBJ2-1; D is uncertain. The CDR3 extends over 13 amino acids. Trimming pared 3 bases from V and 5 bases from J, leaving 8 bases between. The germline V gene encodes CDR1 SGHVS and CDR2 FQNEAQ. In DNA form, the CDR3 reads TGTGCCAGCAGCTTTATGTGGGACAATGAGCAGTTCTTC. Its protein product is CASSFMWDNEQFF.

This chain links TRBV19 with TRBJ2-5; D is undetermined. The DNA end is a closer match to TRBJ2-7, so the J assignment may be wrong. The CDR3 has 13 amino acids. Looked up from germline, CDR1 is LNHDA and CDR2 is SQIVND (reference sequence). CDR3 sequence reads: CASSNRASREQYF. CDR3 sequence (DNA): TGTGCCAGTAGCAACAGAGCCTCGCGCGAGCAGTACTTC.